These 23 T cell receptor beta chains were all obtained from the same sample, sequenced in a study of CD8 T cells in Susac syndrome. With random hexamers, 0.5 to 1 ug RNA was reverse transcribed. TCRdb reanalysed the immunoSEQ multiplex PCR reads using MiXCR and keeps one entry per CDR3 protein. There are roughly 80,000 distinct CDR3 sequences in the sample; roughly 94% occur only once, and about 0.5% lies in the top ten. Sample: CD8+ T cells from PBMCs. Receptors were obtained from a human donor with Susac syndrome.

The chain recombines TRBV3-1 with TRBJ1-4, with 7 bases matching TRBD1. The V segment lost 5 bases and the J segment 7 bases; nucleotides outside the gene matches: 13. Looked up from germline, CDR1 is LGHDT and CDR2 is YNNKEL (reference sequence). There are 16 residues in the CDR3. The CDR3 here is CASSGGQPFGAEKLFF. Written as DNA, the CDR3 is TGTGCCAGCAGCGGGGGACAGCCGTTTGGCGCTGAAAAACTGTTTTTT.

CDR3 residues: CASFPSGQGGKLFF. The CDR3 region has the DNA TGTGCCAGCTTTCCTTCGGGGCAGGGTGGAAAACTGTTTTTT. This chain uses TRBV7-9 with TRBJ1-4; D might be TRBD1 (5 bases). The CDR3 contains 14 residues. The germline CDR1 and CDR2 sequences are SEHNR and FQNEAQ (reference sequence). The V end lost 8 bases, the J end lost 10 bases, and 20 bases lay between the germline ends.

This sequence joins TRBV4-1 and TRBJ2-1, with D maybe TRBD1 (6 bases). V lost 5 bases to trimming and J lost 9 bases, with 17 bases between them. The CDR3 covers 14 residues. CDR1 is MGHRA, CDR2 YSYEKL, per germline. The CDR3 here is CASSSGGSLIEQFF. The CDR3 nucleotides are TGCGCCAGCAGCTCTGGGGGCTCACTAATTGAGCAGTTCTTC.

This chain joins TRBV28 and TRBJ2-2, with TRBD2 identical over 10 bases. The CDR3 loop spans 13 amino acids. Germline V gene sequence: CDR1 MDHEN, CDR2 SYDVKM. V dropped 7 bases and J dropped 11; count of bases not matched to a gene: 7. CDR3 DNA sequence: TGTGCCAGCACCCAACTAGCGGGGTCTGAGCTGTTTTTT. Its translation: CASTQLAGSELFF.

The V and J genes are TRBV9 and TRBJ1-5; maybe TRBD1 (6 bases). Trimming removed 3 bases from V and 4 bases from J, with 11 bases in between. CDR1 is SGDLS and CDR2 is YYNGEE in the germline V gene. The CDR3 length is 14 residues. CDR3: CASSGGGGNQPQHF. In DNA, the CDR3 is TGTGCCAGCAGCGGAGGGGGGGGGAATCAGCCCCAGCATTTT. Drawing the rest from reference TRBV9 and TRBJ1-5, the complete variable domain is DSGVTQTPKHLITATGQRVTLRCSPRSGDLSVYWYQQSLDQGLQFLIQYYNGEERAKGNILERFSAQQFPDLHSELNLSSLELGDSALYFCASSGGGGNQPQHFGDGTRLSIL.

This chain links TRBV18 with TRBJ2-5; 12 bases map to TRBD2. V dropped 5 bases and J dropped 5; count of bases not matched to a gene: 15. Germline lookup yields CDR1 KGHSH and CDR2 LQKENI. There are 18 residues in the CDR3. CDR3 sequence reads: CASSVFGTSGSPEETQYF. Written as DNA, the CDR3 is TGTGCCAGCTCAGTCTTTGGGACTAGCGGGTCCCCAGAGGAGACCCAGTACTTC. The full variable domain, in which reference TRBV18 and TRBJ2-5 provide the parts outside the CDR3, is NAGVMQNPRHLVRRRGQEARLRCSPMKGHSHVYWYRQLPEEGLKFMVYLQKENIIDESGMPKERFSAEFPKEGPSILRIQQVVRGDSAAYFCASSVFGTSGSPEETQYFGPGTRLLVL.

Concerning this clonotype: Germline and junction disagree at one end, which may indicate a read error. V is TRBV7-7 and J is TRBJ2-5; D gene ambiguous. The V gene's germline CDR1 is SSHAT and CDR2 FNYEAQ (reference sequence). CDR3 length equals 13 residues. The CDR3: CASSLTPAETQYF. The CDR3 coding sequence is TGTGCTAGCAGCTTAACACCCGCTGAGACCCAGTACTTC.

This clonotype was observed a single time. V and J are TRBV6-1 and TRBJ1-3; D is possibly TRBD1 (6 bases). V lost 4 bases and J lost 0, with 10 bases in between. The CDR3 loop spans 15 amino acids. Per the germline V gene, CDR1 is MNHNS and CDR2 is SASEGT. The CDR3 loop is CASSGTGPSGNTIYF. DNA for the CDR3: TGTGCCAGCAGTGGAACAGGGCCCTCTGGAAACACCATATATTTT.

The CDR3 loop is CASSSGTVAKNIQYF. The CDR3 bases are TGTGCCAGCAGTTCCGGGACAGTGGCCAAAAACATTCAGTACTTC. This chain connects TRBV6-2 or TRBV6-3 to TRBJ2-4, with 7 nucleotides matching TRBD1. The V segment lost 4 bases and the J segment 1 base; nucleotides outside the gene matches: 4. CDR3 size: 15 residues. Germline V CDR1 and CDR2: MNHEY, SVGEGT.

J is TRBJ2-7 and V is TRBV6-5, with D unresolved. The V gene's germline CDR1 is MNHEY and CDR2 SVGAGI. The CDR3 loop spans 12 amino acids. Trimming took off 0 bases at V and 5 bases at J, with 5 bases between the two ends. This chain's CDR3 is CASSYSSHEQYF. The CDR3, as DNA: TGTGCCAGCAGTTACTCTTCCCACGAGCAGTACTTC.

The chain couples TRBV5-4 to TRBJ2-2; weak D call: TRBD2 (5 bases). The germline gives CDR1 SGHNT, CDR2 YYREEE (reference sequence). V gave up 0 bases and J gave up 7 bases, with 10 bases separating them. The CDR3 consists of 14 residues. CDR3 sequence: CASSLAGVGGELFF. CDR3 DNA: TGTGCCAGCAGCTTGGCCGGGGTTGGCGGGGAGCTGTTTTTT.

This sequence joins TRBV6-5 and TRBJ1-1; 7 nucleotides match TRBD1. The CDR3 has 13 residues. With V trimmed by 5 bases and J by 2 bases, 2 bases remained unmatched. Germline V gives CDR1 MNHEY, CDR2 SVGAGI. Here the CDR3 reads CASSRQGNTEAFF. The CDR3 region has the DNA TGTGCCAGCAGTCGACAGGGAAACACTGAAGCTTTCTTT.

The V gene is TRBV4-1, the J gene TRBJ2-1; D call uncertain. Trimming cost V 0 bases and J 4 bases, with 10 bases left between them. From germline, CDR1 is MGHRA and CDR2 YSYEKL. The CDR3 is 15 amino acids. This chain's CDR3 is CASSQETPHYNEQFF. The CDR3 coding sequence is TGCGCCAGCAGCCAAGAAACCCCACATTACAATGAGCAGTTCTTC.

This clonotype was seen a single time. Mismatch with germline at one junction end may stem from a read error. The chain is built from TRBV29-1 and TRBJ2-6; D may be TRBD1 or TRBD2 (5 bases each). The germline V gene has CDR1 SQVTM and CDR2 ANQGSEA. The CDR3 spans 15 residues. CDR3 nucleotides: TGCAGCGCTGAAAGGGTCGGGGCCGGGGCCAACGTCCTGACTTTC. It specifies CSAERVGAGANVLTF.

V gene TRBV27 combines with J gene TRBJ1-2; D is uncertain. CDR1 and CDR2 (germline): MNHEY, SMNVEV (reference sequence). V was pared by 0 bases and J by 2 bases, with 10 bases between. The CDR3 sequence is 15 residues long. CDR3 in amino acids: CASSLSLGRNYGYTF. The CDR3, as DNA: TGTGCCAGCAGTTTATCCCTAGGAAGGAACTATGGCTACACCTTC.

This clonotype showed up just once. This chain joins TRBV6-2 or TRBV6-3 and TRBJ2-5, with 7 bases fitting TRBD1. Germline-derived CDR1 and CDR2 are MNHEY and SVGEGT. The length of the CDR3 is 13 residues. The trim removed 5 bases at V and 6 bases at J, leaving 6 bases unmatched. The chain's CDR3 is CASSLDREKTQYF. In DNA form, the CDR3 reads TGTGCCAGCAGTCTAGACAGGGAGAAGACCCAGTACTTC.

The genes are TRBV12-5 and TRBJ2-1; 13 nucleotides agree with TRBD2. Germline V gene sequence: CDR1 LGHNT, CDR2 FRNRAP. The CDR3 sequence is 15 residues long. Trimming took 6 bases from V and 8 from J; bases not matched to a gene: 7. CDR3 sequence: CASGSTSGGRYEQFF. The CDR3 DNA reads TGTGCTAGTGGCTCGACTAGCGGGGGGCGATATGAGCAGTTCTTC. Combining the CDR3 with reference TRBV12-5 and TRBJ2-1 gives the whole variable domain DARVTQTPRHKVTEMGQEVTMRCQPILGHNTVFWYRQTMMQGLELLAYFRNRAPLDDSGMPKDRFSAEMPDATLATLKIQPSEPRDSAVYFCASGSTSGGRYEQFFGPGTRLTVL.

The chain couples TRBV3-1 to TRBJ1-5; D call uncertain. The CDR3 loop spans 15 amino acids. CDR1 LGHDT and CDR2 YNNKEL come from the germline V gene (reference sequence). Trimming cost V 1 base and J 2 bases, with 9 bases left between them. CDR3 in DNA: TGTGCCAGCAGCCAAGGGGCACATGGCAATCAGCCCCAGCATTTT. Its translation is CASSQGAHGNQPQHF.

V gene TRBV20-1 combines with J gene TRBJ2-7, with 7 positions matching TRBD1. CDR1 and CDR2 from the germline V gene are DFQATT and SNEGSKA (reference sequence). CDR3 length equals 14 residues. J was trimmed by 5 bases and V by 1 base; bases with no gene match: 8. CDR3 amino acids: CSARVQGWMHEQYF. CDR3 in DNA: TGCAGTGCTAGAGTACAGGGGTGGATGCACGAGCAGTACTTC.

Here the CDR3 DNA reads TGTGCCAGCAGTTTTAGGAGGGAGAGGGTTGTGGAGACCCAGTACTTC. Encoded protein: CASSFRRERVVETQYF. The chain joins TRBV28 to TRBJ2-5; tentatively, D is TRBD2 (6 bases). The germline V and J ends were trimmed by 3 bases and 5 bases, with 19 bases remaining between them. Germline-derived CDR1 and CDR2 are MDHEN and SYDVKM. CDR3 length: 16 residues.

V usage is TRBV24-1 and J usage is TRBJ2-5; TRBD1 matches at 7 bases. Germline V gene sequence: CDR1 KGHDR, CDR2 SFDVKD. CDR3 length equals 14 residues. With V trimmed by 4 bases and J by 3 bases, 4 bases remained unmatched. CDR3 bases: TGTGCCACCAGTGACTACAGGGGAGAAGAGACCCAGTACTTC. Translation gives CATSDYRGEETQYF.

The V and J genes are TRBV5-1 and TRBJ2-7; 9 positions agree with TRBD2. The trim removed 0 bases at V and 7 bases at J, leaving 5 bases unmatched. The CDR3 sequence is 14 residues long. Germline CDR1 reads SGHRS; CDR2 reads YFSETQ. CDR3 nucleotides: TGCGCCAGCAGCTTGGAGGGACTAGCAGCAGAGCAGTACTTC. The encoded protein is CASSLEGLAAEQYF.

This clonotype was observed once. The chain recombines TRBV7-8 with TRBJ2-5; 11 nucleotides agree with TRBD1. J gave up 2 bases and V 5 bases, and 4 bases lay outside the gene matches. Germline V gene lookup returns CDR1 SGHVS and CDR2 FQNEAQ. This CDR3 comprises 15 residues. CDR3 in DNA: TGTGCCAGCAGCGGAAGGGACAGGGGGCAAGAGACCCAGTACTTC. Its translation is CASSGRDRGQETQYF.